This TCR beta chain was identified in a study of T-cell reconstitution after alpha-beta-depleted transplantation in children. Study-wide points: T cells produced anew were the main source of T-cell counts and diversity one year after transplant. Recipient T cells and thymic progenitors that survived gave rise to the high TCRbeta diversity observed at day 60 in some patients. Approximately two months post-transplant, alpha-beta T cells reportedly originated from several hundred expanded graft clones.

This CDR3 has 14 residues. The J segment lost 8 bases and the V segment lost 3 bases, leaving 6 bases of the junction unmatched. Germline assignment: CDR1 DFQATT and CDR2 SNEGSKA (reference sequence). This clonotype was counted only a few times. The antigen remains undetermined. Unique molecular identifiers were used in preparing the TCRbeta library. Via MiXCR, TCRdb re-called the PCR reads, giving one row per CDR3 protein. The sample carries about 240,000 distinct CDR3 sequences, roughly 24% recorded once. The chain links TRBV20-1 to TRBJ2-2, with 10 bases identical to TRBD2. The receptor's source is a girl aged 2 to 9 with Fanconi anemia, due to receive a stem cell transplant. The sample here was PBMCs, taken before TCRalphabeta/CD19-depleted stem cell transplant. The CDR3 DNA sequence: TGCAGTGCTAGTAACGCTAGCGGGAGTGGGGAGCTGTTTTTT. The encoded protein is CSASNASGSGELFF.